These 2 T cell receptor beta chains came from one sample sequenced in a study of cytomegalovirus exposure and HLA in healthy donors (dated by TCRdb to about 2017). Library construction relied on the immunoSEQ multiplex PCR assay. For the multiplex PCR, a mixture combining 60 forward primers for TCR Vbeta segments and 13 reverse primers for TCR Jbeta segments was used. TCRdb obtained this table from immuneACCESS and retained in-frame rearrangements with V and J assigned. These tables miss some clones; where compared with another copy, unresolved V genes account for less than half of the shortfall, and the remainder is unexplained. The sample records some 110,000 clones, about 59% of which are singletons. The leading ten clones occupy roughly 8.6% of the sample. Sample: PBMCs. The receptors here all came from a middle-aged woman in good health and CMV-seropositive.

This clone has only a few counts. The chain has TRBV7-8 and TRBJ2-1, with 8 bases lining up with TRBD1. Trimming removed 3 bases from V and 3 bases from J; junction bases left unmatched: 7. This CDR3 comprises 16 residues. CDR1 and CDR2 (germline): SGHVS, FQNEAQ. CDR3 sequence: CASSFPAGGNYNEQFF. CDR3 DNA sequence: TGTGCCAGCAGCTTTCCCGCAGGGGGCAACTACAATGAGCAGTTCTTC.

V gene TRBV4-3 combines with J gene TRBJ1-4; 7 positions agree with TRBD1. V lost 1 base and J lost 8; bases outside the gene matches: 7. Germline V lookup: CDR1 LGHNA, CDR2 YSLEER. There are 15 residues in the CDR3. DNA of the CDR3: TGCGCCAGCAGCCAAGTAGGGGGCGGAAGCGAAAAACTGTTTTTT. This encodes CASSQVGGGSEKLFF.